One T cell receptor (beta chain) is described in this entry. As yet, its antigen is unknown. This entry belongs to a study of cytotoxic CD8 clonotypes in ibrutinib-treated CLL. Whole-study context: It was after a median approximately twelve months of treatment, range 6 to 36, that response samples were taken. Study-wide results and limits: Under treatment, the uncommon public clonotypes either contracted or remained stable. The study found clonality rose at ibrutinib response, then fell toward baseline at progression.

Only in-frame clones appear in the TCRdb table, and some are missing; sequencing was by immunoSEQ multiplex PCR. The data contain fewer than 25,000 clones, over 65% of them singletons. The germline V gene encodes CDR1 DFQATT and CDR2 SNEGSKA (reference sequence). The CDR3 runs 11 residues. Trimming stripped 7 bases from V and 2 bases from J, with 8 bases between. The rearrangement links TRBV20-1 to TRBJ2-5; unclear D gene. This receptor was identified in a human donor with chronic lymphocytic leukemia. This specimen consisted of PBMCs, obtained before ibrutinib treatment. CDR3 DNA: TGCAGTGGATCAAAACAAGAGACCCAGTACTTC. Protein sequence: CSGSKQETQYF.